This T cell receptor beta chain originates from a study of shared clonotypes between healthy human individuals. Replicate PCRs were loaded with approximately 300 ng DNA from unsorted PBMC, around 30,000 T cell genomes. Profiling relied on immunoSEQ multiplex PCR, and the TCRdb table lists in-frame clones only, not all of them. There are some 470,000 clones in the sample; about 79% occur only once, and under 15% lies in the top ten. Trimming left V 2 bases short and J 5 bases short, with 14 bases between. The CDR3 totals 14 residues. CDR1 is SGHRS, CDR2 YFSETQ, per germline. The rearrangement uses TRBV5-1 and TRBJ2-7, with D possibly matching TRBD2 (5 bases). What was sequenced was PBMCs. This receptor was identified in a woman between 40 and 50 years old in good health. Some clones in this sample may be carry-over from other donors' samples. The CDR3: CASSFSSREDEQYF. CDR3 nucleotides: TGCGCCAGCAGCTTCTCGTCCCGGGAAGACGAGCAGTACTTC. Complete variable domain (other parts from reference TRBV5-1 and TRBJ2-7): KAGVTQTPRYLIKTRGQQVTLSCSPISGHRSVSWYQQTPGQGLQFLFEYFSETQRNKGNFPGRFSGRQFSNSRSEMNVSTLELGDSALYLCASSFSSREDEQYFGPGTRLTVT.